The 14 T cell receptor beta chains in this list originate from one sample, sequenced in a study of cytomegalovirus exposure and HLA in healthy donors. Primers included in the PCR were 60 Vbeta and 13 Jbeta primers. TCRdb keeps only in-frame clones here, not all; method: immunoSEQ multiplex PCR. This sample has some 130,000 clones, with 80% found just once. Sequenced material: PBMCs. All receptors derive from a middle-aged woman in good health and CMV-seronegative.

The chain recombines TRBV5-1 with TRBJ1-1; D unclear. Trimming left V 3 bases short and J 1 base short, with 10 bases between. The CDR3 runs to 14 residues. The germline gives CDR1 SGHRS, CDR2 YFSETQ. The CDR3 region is CASSSRTGNTEAFF. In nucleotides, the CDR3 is TGCGCCAGCAGCTCCCGAACCGGGAACACTGAAGCTTTCTTT.

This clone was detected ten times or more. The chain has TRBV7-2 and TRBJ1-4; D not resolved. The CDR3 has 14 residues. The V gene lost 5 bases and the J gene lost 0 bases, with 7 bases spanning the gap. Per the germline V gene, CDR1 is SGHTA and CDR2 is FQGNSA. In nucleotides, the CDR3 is TGTGCCAGCAGCCTAAGAGCAACTAATGAAAAACTGTTTTTT. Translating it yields CASSLRATNEKLFF. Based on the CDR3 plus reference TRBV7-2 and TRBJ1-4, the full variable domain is GAGVSQSPSNKVTEKGKDVELRCDPISGHTALYWYRQSLGQGLEFLIYFQGNSAPDKSGLPSDRFSAERTGGSVSTLTIQRTQQEDSAVYLCASSLRATNEKLFFGSGTQLSVL.

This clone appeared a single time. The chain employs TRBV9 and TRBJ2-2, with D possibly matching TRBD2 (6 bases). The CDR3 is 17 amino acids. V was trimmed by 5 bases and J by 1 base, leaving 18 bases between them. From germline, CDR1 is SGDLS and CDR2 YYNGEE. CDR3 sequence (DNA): TGTGCCAGCAGAGAGAGATTGGGACTGATGAACACCGGGGAGCTGTTTTTT. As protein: CASRERLGLMNTGELFF.

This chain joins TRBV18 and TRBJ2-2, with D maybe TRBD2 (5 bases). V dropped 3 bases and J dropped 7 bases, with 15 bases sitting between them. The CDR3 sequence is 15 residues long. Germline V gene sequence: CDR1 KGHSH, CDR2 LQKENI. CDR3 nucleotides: TGTGCCAGCTCACCCGGACGAACCGGAGGCGGGGAGCTGTTTTTT. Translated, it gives CASSPGRTGGGELFF.

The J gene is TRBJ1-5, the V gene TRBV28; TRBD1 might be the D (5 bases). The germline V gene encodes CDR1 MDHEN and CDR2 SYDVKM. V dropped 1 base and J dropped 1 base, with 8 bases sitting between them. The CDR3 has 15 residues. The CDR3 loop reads CASSLFRVSNQPQHF. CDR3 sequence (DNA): TGTGCCAGCAGTTTATTCAGGGTAAGCAATCAGCCCCAGCATTTT.

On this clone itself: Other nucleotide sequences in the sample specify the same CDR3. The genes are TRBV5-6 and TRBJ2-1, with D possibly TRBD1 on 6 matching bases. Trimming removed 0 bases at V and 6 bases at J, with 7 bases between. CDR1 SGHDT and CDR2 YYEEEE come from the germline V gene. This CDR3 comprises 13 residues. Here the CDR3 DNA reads TGTGCCAGCAGCTTGGACAGGGTCAATGAGCAGTTCTTC. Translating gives CASSLDRVNEQFF.

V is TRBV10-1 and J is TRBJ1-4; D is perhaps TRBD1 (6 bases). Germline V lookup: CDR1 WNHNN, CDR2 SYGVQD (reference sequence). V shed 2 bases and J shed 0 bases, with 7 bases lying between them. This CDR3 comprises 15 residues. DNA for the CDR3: TGCGCCAGCAGTGAGGGACAGTCAACTAATGAAAAACTGTTTTTT. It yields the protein CASSEGQSTNEKLFF.

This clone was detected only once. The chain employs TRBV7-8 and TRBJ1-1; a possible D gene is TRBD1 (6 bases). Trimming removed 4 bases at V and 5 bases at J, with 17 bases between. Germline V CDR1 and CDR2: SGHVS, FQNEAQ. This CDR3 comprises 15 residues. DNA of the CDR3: TGTGCCAGCAGCTCAAAGACCGAGAGGGGGACTGAAGCTTTCTTT. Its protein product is CASSSKTERGTEAFF. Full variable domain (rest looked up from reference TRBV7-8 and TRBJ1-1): GAGVSQSPRYKVAKRGQDVALRCDPISGHVSLFWYQQALGQGPEFLTYFQNEAQLDKSGLPSDRFFAERPEGSVSTLKIQRTQQEDSAVYLCASSSKTERGTEAFFGQGTRLTVV.

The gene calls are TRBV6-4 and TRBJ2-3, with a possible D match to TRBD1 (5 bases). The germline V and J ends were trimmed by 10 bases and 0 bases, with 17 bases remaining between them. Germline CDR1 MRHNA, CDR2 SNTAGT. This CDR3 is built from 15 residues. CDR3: CANVTQESSTDTQYF. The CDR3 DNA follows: TGTGCCAACGTCACACAGGAATCTAGCACAGATACGCAGTATTTT.

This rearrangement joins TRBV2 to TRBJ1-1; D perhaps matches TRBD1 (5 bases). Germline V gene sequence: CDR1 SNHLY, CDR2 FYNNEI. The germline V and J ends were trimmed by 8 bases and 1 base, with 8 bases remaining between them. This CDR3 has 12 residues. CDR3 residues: CASGRENTEAFF. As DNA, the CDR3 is TGTGCCAGCGGCAGGGAGAACACTGAAGCTTTCTTT.

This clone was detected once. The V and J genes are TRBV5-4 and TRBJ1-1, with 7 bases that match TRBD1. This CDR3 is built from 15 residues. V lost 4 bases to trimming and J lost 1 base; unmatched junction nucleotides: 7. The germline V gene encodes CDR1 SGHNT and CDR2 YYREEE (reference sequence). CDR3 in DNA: TGTGCCAGCAGCCCGGGACAGTCTAAGAACACTGAAGCTTTCTTT. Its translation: CASSPGQSKNTEAFF.

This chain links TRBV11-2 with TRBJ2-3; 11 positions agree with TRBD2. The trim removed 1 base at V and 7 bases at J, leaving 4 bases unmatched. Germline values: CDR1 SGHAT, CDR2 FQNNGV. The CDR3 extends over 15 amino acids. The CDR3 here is CASSLAPSGGNTQYF. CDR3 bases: TGTGCCAGCAGCTTAGCACCTAGCGGGGGGAATACGCAGTATTTT. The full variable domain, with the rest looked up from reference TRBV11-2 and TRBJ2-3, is EAGVAQSPRYKIIEKRQSVAFWCNPISGHATLYWYQQILGQGPKLLIQFQNNGVVDDSQLPKDRFSAERLKGVDSTLKIQPAKLEDSAVYLCASSLAPSGGNTQYFGPGTRLTVL.

The CDR3 DNA sequence: TGTGCCAGCAGCGGAAACAGGGTCGACACTGAAGCTTTCTTT. Amino acids: CASSGNRVDTEAFF. The chain combines TRBV9 with TRBJ1-1; D possibly corresponds to TRBD1 (6 bases). This CDR3 is built from 14 residues. The V gene lost 3 bases and the J gene lost 3 bases, with 12 bases spanning the gap. In germline, CDR1 is SGDLS, CDR2 YYNGEE.

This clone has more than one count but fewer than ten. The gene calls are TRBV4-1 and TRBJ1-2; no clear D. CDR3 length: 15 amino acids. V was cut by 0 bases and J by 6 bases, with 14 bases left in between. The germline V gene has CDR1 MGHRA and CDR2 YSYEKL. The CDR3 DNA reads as TGCGCCAGCAGCCAAGACTGGGGTACTAGTGATGGCTACACCTTC. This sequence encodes CASSQDWGTSDGYTF.